The source of this TCR beta chain is a study of blood T cell repertoires in COVID-19. Study-level background: Specimens from acute and convalescent COVID-19 originated in the United States, Italy and Spain.

This CDR3 spans 14 amino acids. V was clipped by 4 bases and J by 0 bases, with 10 bases between them. CDR1 and CDR2 from the germline V gene are SQVTM and ANQGSEA. Data came from immunoSEQ multiplex PCR; TCRdb stores just in-frame clones and leaves some out. This table holds around 250,000 clones, approximately 80% found once. The clonotype was recovered from a woman aged 18 to 35 with acute or convalescent COVID-19. V usage is TRBV29-1 and J usage is TRBJ1-3; D is uncertain. Sequencing was done on a sample of peripheral blood. The CDR3 spells CSVASGGSGNTIYF. The CDR3 DNA follows: TGCAGCGTTGCGTCAGGAGGCTCTGGAAACACCATATATTTT.